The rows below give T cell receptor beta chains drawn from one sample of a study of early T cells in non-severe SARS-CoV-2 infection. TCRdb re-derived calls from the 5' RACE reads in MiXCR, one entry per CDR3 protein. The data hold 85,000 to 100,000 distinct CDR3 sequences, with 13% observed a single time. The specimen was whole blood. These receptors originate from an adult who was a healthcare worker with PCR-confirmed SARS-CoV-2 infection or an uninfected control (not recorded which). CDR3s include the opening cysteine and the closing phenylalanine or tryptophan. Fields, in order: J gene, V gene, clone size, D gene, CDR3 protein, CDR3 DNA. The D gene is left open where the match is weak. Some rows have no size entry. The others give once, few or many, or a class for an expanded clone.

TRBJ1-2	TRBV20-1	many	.	CSVGRGNYGYTF	TGCAGTGTGGGCAGGGGCAACTATGGCTACACCTTC
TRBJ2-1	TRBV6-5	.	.	CASSYGGAGQKQFF	TGTGCCAGCAGTTACGGGGGAGCAGGACAGAAGCAGTTCTTC
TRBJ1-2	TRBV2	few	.	CASTERSYIYNGYTF	TGTGCCAGCACCGAAAGGTCGTACATCTATAATGGCTACACCTTC
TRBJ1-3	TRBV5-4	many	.	CASSLDGASGNTIYF	TGTGCCAGCAGCCTTGACGGAGCCTCTGGAAACACCATATATTTT
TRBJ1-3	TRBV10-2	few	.	CASSDGRSGNTIYF	TGCGCCAGCAGTGACGGGAGATCTGGAAACACCATATATTTT
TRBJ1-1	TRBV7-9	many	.	CASSLAAQGVEAFF	TGTGCCAGCAGCTTAGCAGCACAGGGAGTTGAAGCTTTCTTT
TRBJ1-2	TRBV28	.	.	CASGRIYGYTF	TGTGCCAGCGGCAGGATATATGGCTACACCTTC
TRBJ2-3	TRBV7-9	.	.	CASSRGAGNTDTQYF	TGTGCCAGCAGCCGTGGGGCAGGGAATACGGATACGCAGTATTTT
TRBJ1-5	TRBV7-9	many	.	CASSPDGQISNQPQHF	TGTGCCAGCAGCCCGGACGGGCAAATTAGCAATCAGCCCCAGCATTTT
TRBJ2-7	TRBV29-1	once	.	CSVEDRGISYEQYF	TGCAGCGTTGAAGATCGAGGGATCTCCTACGAGCAGTACTTC
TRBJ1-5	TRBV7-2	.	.	CASSSPIQGGNQPQHF	TGTGCCAGCAGCTCACCCATCCAGGGAGGCAATCAGCCCCAGCATTTT
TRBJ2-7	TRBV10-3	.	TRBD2	CAISELEQRGTREQYF	TGTGCCATCAGTGAGTTAGAACAGCGGGGGACCCGGGAGCAGTACTTC
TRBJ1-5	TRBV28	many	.	CASTVEGDQPQHF	TGTGCCAGCACCGTGGAGGGGGATCAGCCCCAGCATTTT
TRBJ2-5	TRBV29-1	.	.	CSVVLGETQYF	TGCAGCGTTGTGTTGGGGGAGACCCAGTACTTC
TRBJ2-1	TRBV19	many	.	CASAGRHSYNEQFF	TGTGCCAGTGCGGGGAGACACTCCTACAATGAGCAGTTCTTC